Presented here are 21 T cell receptor beta chains from one specimen sequenced in a study of cytomegalovirus exposure and HLA in healthy donors. The PCR had 60 Vbeta and 13 Jbeta primers. Repertoires were generated with immunoSEQ multiplex PCR, while TCRdb's copy carries only in-frame clones and drops some. This repertoire shows around 200,000 clones, approximately 86% found once; its top ten account for more than 0.25%. Sequenced: PBMCs. The receptors were sampled from a woman in her 30s in good health and CMV-seronegative.

The rearrangement uses TRBV5-1 and TRBJ1-1; 7 bases match TRBD1. After removal of 0 bases from V and 3 bases from J, the junction contained 11 bases not matched to a gene. Looked up from germline, CDR1 is SGHRS and CDR2 is YFSETQ. The CDR3 covers 17 residues. The CDR3 DNA sequence: TGCGCCAGCAGCTTGGGACAGGGAATGATTTCGGACACTGAAGCTTTCTTT. Translated: CASSLGQGMISDTEAFF.

The gene calls are TRBV4-1 and TRBJ2-1; 13 bases match TRBD2. There are 15 residues in the CDR3. Germline assignment: CDR1 MGHRA and CDR2 YSYEKL. V lost 4 bases to trimming and J lost 8 bases; unmatched junction nucleotides: 5. CDR3 bases: TGCGCCAGCAGCCGGGGACTAGCGGGGTGGGATGAGCAGTTCTTC. The encoded protein is CASSRGLAGWDEQFF.

This sequence joins TRBV27 and TRBJ2-7; 7 bases are shared with TRBD2. The CDR3 has 13 amino acids. V was pared by 3 bases and J by 4 bases, with 3 bases of the junction left unmatched. Germline assignment: CDR1 MNHEY and CDR2 SMNVEV (reference sequence). CDR3 amino acids: CASSLASGYEQYF. CDR3 coding DNA: TGTGCCAGCAGTTTGGCTAGCGGATACGAGCAGTACTTC.

J is TRBJ2-7 and V is TRBV7-9; TRBD1 matches 10 bases. Germline CDR1 reads SEHNR; CDR2 reads FQNEAQ (reference sequence). The V segment lost 5 bases and the J segment 3 bases; nucleotides outside the gene matches: 7. The CDR3 loop spans 15 amino acids. The CDR3 DNA sequence: TGTGCCAGCAGCCCCCCGGGACAGGGGTACTACGAGCAGTACTTC. It codes for CASSPPGQGYYEQYF. The complete variable domain, with remaining parts taken from reference TRBV7-9 and TRBJ2-7, reads DTGVSQNPRHKITKRGQNVTFRCDPISEHNRLYWYRQTLGQGPEFLTYFQNEAQLEKSRLLSDRFSAERPKGSFSTLEIQRTEQGDSAMYLCASSPPGQGYYEQYFGPGTRLTVT.

V usage is TRBV5-1 and J usage is TRBJ1-5, with D possibly TRBD1 on 6 matching bases. Germline V gives CDR1 SGHRS, CDR2 YFSETQ. The CDR3 is 15 amino acids. The V end lost 2 bases, the J end lost 0 bases, and 9 bases lay between the germline ends. CDR3: CASSFAGASNQPQHF. The CDR3 DNA reads as TGCGCCAGCAGCTTCGCAGGGGCTAGCAATCAGCCCCAGCATTTT.

This clone came up a few times. This specimen includes other DNA sequences encoding the same CDR3. The chain is built from TRBV11-3 and TRBJ2-3; D gene ambiguous. The CDR3 is made up of 14 amino acids. V was shortened by 1 base and J by 0 bases, with 5 bases between the two germline ends. Germline CDR1 and CDR2: SGHNT and YENEEA. The CDR3 nucleotides are TGTGCCAGCAGCTTAGGGCGGAGCACAGATACGCAGTATTTT. This sequence encodes CASSLGRSTDTQYF.

This chain uses TRBV5-4 with TRBJ2-7, with D unresolved. The germline CDR1 and CDR2 sequences are SGHNT and YYREEE (reference sequence). V lost 2 bases to trimming and J lost 5 bases, with 11 bases between them. This CDR3 region has 13 residues. The CDR3 DNA reads TGTGCCAGCAGCTTTCCCGACCGGGACGAGCAGTACTTC. Its protein product is CASSFPDRDEQYF.

This rearrangement joins TRBV29-1 to TRBJ1-2; TRBD1 aligns across 7 bases. The CDR3 covers 12 residues. Trimming cost V 1 base and J 8 bases; bases outside gene matches: 4. Germline V lookup: CDR1 SQVTM, CDR2 ANQGSEA. The CDR3 coding sequence is TGCAGCGTTGAAGTCGGGACAGAAGGCTACACCTTC. Translation gives CSVEVGTEGYTF.

This chain uses TRBV27 with TRBJ2-3, with D tentatively TRBD2 (5 bases). Trimming removed 2 bases from V and 5 bases from J, with 14 bases in between. Germline values: CDR1 MNHEY, CDR2 SMNVEV (reference sequence). The CDR3 has 15 residues. In nucleotides, the CDR3 is TGTGCCAGCAGTTTAACGAGGGTTGAAGGAGATACGCAGTATTTT. Translation gives CASSLTRVEGDTQYF.

V usage is TRBV5-4 and J usage is TRBJ2-1; perhaps TRBD1 as D (7 bases). Trimming took off 7 bases at V and 3 bases at J, with 26 bases between the two ends. This CDR3 region has 18 residues. Per the germline V gene, CDR1 is SGHNT and CDR2 is YYREEE (reference sequence). CDR3 nucleotides: TGTGCCAGCGCCGTGAGCGTCAGGGGGGCTGGATTCTACAATGAGCAGTTCTTC. The encoded protein is CASAVSVRGAGFYNEQFF.

In this sample, this clone turned up once. The V and J genes are TRBV6-6 and TRBJ2-2, with TRBD1 matching over 8 bases. Germline V gene sequence: CDR1 MNHNY, CDR2 SVGAGI (reference sequence). The CDR3 is 15 residues long. V shed 2 bases and J 4 bases; nucleotides not matched to a gene: 3. The CDR3 DNA sequence: TGTGCCAGCAGTTACGGGGACAGGAGCACCGGGGAGCTGTTTTTT. It is translated as CASSYGDRSTGELFF.

V gene TRBV18 combines with J gene TRBJ2-2; 9 nucleotides line up with TRBD1. Germline V gives CDR1 KGHSH, CDR2 LQKENI. The V segment lost 3 bases and the J segment 5 bases; nucleotides outside the gene matches: 4. The CDR3 is made up of 15 amino acids. CDR3 amino acids: CASSPRTGDTGELFF. In DNA form, the CDR3 reads TGTGCCAGCTCACCGCGGACAGGGGATACCGGGGAGCTGTTTTTT.

The chain employs TRBV28 and TRBJ2-7; tentatively, D is TRBD2 (6 bases). V lost 8 bases, J lost 1 base, and 15 bases lay in between. Germline V lookup: CDR1 MDHEN, CDR2 SYDVKM. The CDR3 extends over 14 amino acids. CDR3 amino acids: CASHAGRGSYEQYF. Written as DNA, the CDR3 is TGTGCCAGCCACGCCGGGCGGGGATCCTACGAGCAGTACTTC.

The chain uses TRBV6-6 and TRBJ2-7; D unclear. Germline CDR1 reads MNHNY; CDR2 reads SVGAGI (reference sequence). The CDR3 runs to 14 residues. V lost 0 bases and J 2 bases, leaving 8 bases between the germline ends. The CDR3 DNA reads as TGTGCCAGCAGTTACTCGACTCAAACCTACGAGCAGTACTTC. It is translated as CASSYSTQTYEQYF.

V gene TRBV5-4 combines with J gene TRBJ2-1; 7 bases are shared with TRBD2. CDR3 length equals 15 residues. V lost 5 bases and J lost 0; bases outside the gene matches: 5. CDR1 is SGHNT and CDR2 is YYREEE in the germline V gene (reference sequence). The CDR3 region has the DNA TGTGCCAGCAGAAAGGGCGGGAGCTCCTACAATGAGCAGTTCTTC. Translation: CASRKGGSSYNEQFF.

This clone was observed once. This chain joins TRBV4-1 and TRBJ1-1; the D gene is possibly TRBD1 (5 bases). The germline CDR1 and CDR2 sequences are MGHRA and YSYEKL. The CDR3 loop spans 15 amino acids. V was trimmed by 0 bases and J by 0 bases, leaving 8 bases between them. CDR3: CASSQEDTMNTEAFF. The CDR3 DNA follows: TGCGCCAGCAGCCAAGAGGACACTATGAACACTGAAGCTTTCTTT.

The chain recombines TRBV29-1 with TRBJ2-6; D is undetermined. Between the trimmed V and J ends, which lost 5 bases and 0 bases, there was a span of 5 bases. The CDR3 length is 13 residues. Germline V CDR1 and CDR2: SQVTM, ANQGSEA. For the CDR3, the DNA is TGCAGCGTTTCAGACTCTGGGGCCAACGTCCTGACTTTC. Its translation: CSVSDSGANVLTF. Full variable domain (remainder filled in from reference TRBV29-1 and TRBJ2-6): SAVISQKPSRDICQRGTSLTIQCQVDSQVTMMFWYRQQPGQSLTLIATANQGSEATYESGFVIDKFPISRPNLTFSTLTVSNMSPEDSSIYLCSVSDSGANVLTFGAGSRLTVL.

The V call is TRBV6-1, the J call TRBJ2-7; 11 nucleotides align to TRBD1. In germline, CDR1 is MNHNS, CDR2 SASEGT. The CDR3 contains 15 residues. Germline trimming cut 7 bases from V and 3 bases from J; bases unmatched to any gene: 8. In DNA form, the CDR3 reads TGTGCCAGCACTTTCTCGGGACAGGGGGACTACGAGCAGTACTTC. Translated, it gives CASTFSGQGDYEQYF.

The chain combines TRBV6-6 with TRBJ2-3; 8 bases map to TRBD2. CDR1 and CDR2 from the germline V gene are MNHNY and SVGAGI (reference sequence). V lost 5 bases and J lost 3; bases outside the gene matches: 10. The CDR3 loop spans 16 amino acids. DNA for the CDR3: TGTGCCAGCAGTCCCTCGACGGGGGGGGAAACAGATACGCAGTATTTT. Translating gives CASSPSTGGETDTQYF.

The genes are TRBV5-6 and TRBJ1-2; 8 bases agree with TRBD1. V lost 4 bases and J lost 4; bases outside the gene matches: 9. The CDR3 has 15 amino acids. Germline V CDR1 and CDR2: SGHDT, YYEEEE. In DNA form, the CDR3 reads TGTGCCAGCAGCCCCATCCTGACAGGGGCCTATGGCTACACCTTC. As protein: CASSPILTGAYGYTF.

The V call is TRBV11-2, the J call TRBJ2-5, with D perhaps matching TRBD2 (6 bases). The germline CDR1 and CDR2 sequences are SGHAT and FQNNGV. The CDR3 sequence is 13 residues long. V was shortened by 5 bases and J by 1 base, with 8 bases between the two germline ends. DNA of the CDR3: TGTGCCAGCAGCCGCGGGGTCCAAGAGACCCAGTACTTC. Its translation is CASSRGVQETQYF.